The rows below give T cell receptor beta chains drawn from one sample of a study of T cells after yellow fever vaccination. TCRdb used MiXCR to reprocess the 5' RACE reads, holding one entry per CDR3 protein. The table lists some 340,000 distinct CDR3 sequences, roughly 4% of them singletons. The starting material was PBMCs, obtained 5 days after the yellow fever booster vaccination. Receptors were obtained from a man between 18 and 35 years old who received the YFV17D yellow fever vaccine. Each CDR3 is given with its conserved first and last residue. The D gene is left open where the match is weak. Size is stated for part of the rows, as once, few or many counts, or as a class when the clone is expanded.

V	J	size	D	CDR3	DNA
TRBV28	TRBJ2-3	few	TRBD2	CASSFPSGGATDTQYF	TGTGCCAGCAGTTTTCCTAGCGGGGGGGCGACAGATACGCAGTATTTT
TRBV29-1	TRBJ2-4	NA	TRBD2	CSAAGGTPKNIQYF	TGCAGCGCCGCGGGGGGCACCCCCAAAAACATTCAGTACTTC
TRBV7-2	TRBJ2-7	few	TRBD2	CASSLWGGPYEQYF	TGTGCCAGCAGCTTGTGGGGGGGACCTTACGAGCAGTACTTC
TRBV20-1	TRBJ2-2	NA	NA	CSASGTHTGELFF	TGCAGTGCTAGCGGGACTCACACCGGGGAGCTGTTTTTT
TRBV29-1	TRBJ2-1	many	NA	CSVQGHEQFF	TGCAGCGTTCAGGGGCATGAGCAGTTCTTC
TRBV20-1	TRBJ1-1	few	NA	CSGPGATEAFF	TGCAGTGGTCCAGGGGCCACTGAAGCTTTCTTT
TRBV4-1	TRBJ2-5	once	NA	CASSQAPASGQETQYF	TGCGCCAGCAGCCAAGCCCCAGCGAGCGGCCAAGAGACCCAGTACTTC
TRBV5-1	TRBJ2-7	many	TRBD1	CASSLTGGVSAEQYF	TGCGCCAGCAGCTTGACAGGGGGCGTATCTGCCGAGCAGTACTTC
TRBV28	TRBJ2-1	many	TRBD2	CASSLPGLAGGPSYNEQFF	TGTGCCAGCAGCCTACCGGGACTAGCGGGGGGGCCTAGCTACAATGAGCAGTTCTTC
TRBV6-1	TRBJ1-2	NA	TRBD1	CASRTGVANYGYTF	TGTGCCAGCAGGACAGGGGTCGCCAACTATGGCTACACCTTC
TRBV7-9	TRBJ2-7	few	TRBD1	CASSWFDRDGEQYF	TGTGCCAGCAGCTGGTTCGACAGGGACGGCGAGCAGTACTTC
TRBV18	TRBJ1-4	many	NA	CASSPRGNEKLFF	TGTGCCAGCTCACCCAGGGGTAATGAAAAACTGTTTTTT
TRBV11-2	TRBJ1-2	many	NA	CASRTLTGRTNYGYTF	TGTGCCAGCAGAACCCTAACAGGGCGGACTAACTATGGCTACACCTTC
TRBV6-5	TRBJ1-2	NA	TRBD1	CASSYEGQGARGYTF	TGTGCCAGCAGTTACGAAGGACAGGGGGCGCGAGGCTACACCTTC
TRBV19	TRBJ2-5	many	TRBD1	CASSIVSTGGLLETQYF	TGTGCCAGTAGTATTGTCTCGACAGGGGGCTTGTTGGAGACCCAGTACTTC
TRBV4-1	TRBJ2-3	NA	TRBD2	CASSHVVMETSGGPWDTQYF	TGCGCCAGCAGCCATGTGGTTATGGAGACTAGCGGGGGCCCGTGGGATACGCAGTATTTT
TRBV10-2	TRBJ2-7	many	NA	CASSDKVSYEQYF	TGCGCCAGCAGTGATAAGGTCTCCTACGAGCAGTACTTC
TRBV6-1	TRBJ2-5	many	TRBD2	CASSELAGGQETQYF	TGTGCCAGCAGTGAACTAGCGGGGGGGCAAGAGACCCAGTACTTC
TRBV29-1	TRBJ2-1	few	TRBD2	CSVPNPPGTRIEQFF	TGCAGCGTTCCAAACCCCCCCGGGACTAGAATTGAGCAGTTCTTC
TRBV4-3	TRBJ2-5	few	TRBD2	CASSQELAGQETQYF	TGCGCCAGCAGCCAAGAACTAGCGGGGCAAGAGACCCAGTACTTC
TRBV9	TRBJ1-2	few	TRBD1	CASSAPGQGGYGYTF	TGTGCCAGCAGCGCACCGGGACAGGGGGGGTATGGCTACACCTTC
TRBV12-3/TRBV12-4	TRBJ2-5	NA	NA	CASSLSPGGTGQETQYF	TGTGCCAGCAGTTTAAGTCCTGGGGGGACTGGACAAGAGACCCAGTACTTC